These 4 T cell receptor beta chains share one sample of origin, sequenced in a study of blood T cell repertoires in COVID-19. Libraries were prepared by immunoSEQ multiplex PCR; TCRdb keeps only in-frame clonotypes and omits some of them. The table shows almost 300,000 clones, with roughly 89% occurring only once. The sequenced material came from peripheral blood. These receptors all stem from a woman aged 30 to 39 with COVID-19, enrolled during active disease.

V usage is TRBV3-1 (or the pseudogene TRBV3-2) and J usage is TRBJ2-7; a weak D match, TRBD2 (5 bases). Trimming cost V 4 bases and J 6 bases, with 13 bases left between them. Germline loops: CDR1 LGHDT, CDR2 YNNKEL (reference sequence). CDR3 size: 13 residues. CDR3 sequence (DNA): TGTGCCAGCAGCCCTTCGGTTGGGAGCGAGCAGTACTTC. Translated: CASSPSVGSEQYF.

Remarks on this clone: The same CDR3 is also encoded by other DNA sequences in this sample. J is TRBJ1-5 and V is TRBV5-1; D is unclear. The CDR3 covers 13 residues. Germline V gives CDR1 SGHRS, CDR2 YFSETQ. V was clipped by 0 bases and J by 5 bases, with 6 bases between them. CDR3 sequence: CASSLAGDQPQHF. The CDR3 nucleotides are TGCGCCAGCAGCTTGGCCGGGGATCAGCCCCAGCATTTT. The entire variable domain, with the rest obtained from reference TRBV5-1 and TRBJ1-5, is as follows: KAGVTQTPRYLIKTRGQQVTLSCSPISGHRSVSWYQQTPGQGLQFLFEYFSETQRNKGNFPGRFSGRQFSNSRSEMNVSTLELGDSALYLCASSLAGDQPQHFGDGTRLSIL.

The chain has TRBV24-1 and TRBJ2-3; D remains ambiguous. CDR3 length equals 14 residues. V dropped 4 bases and J dropped 1 base, with 8 bases sitting between them. Germline-derived CDR1 and CDR2 are KGHDR and SFDVKD. The CDR3 sequence: CATSDSPGTDTQYF. The CDR3 DNA reads as TGTGCCACCAGTGACTCCCCGGGCACAGATACGCAGTATTTT.

In its sample, this clone was seen once. The chain employs TRBV12-3 or TRBV12-4 and TRBJ1-2, with no clear D. This CDR3 has 12 residues. V was clipped by 6 bases and J by 4 bases, with 9 bases between them. The CDR3 coding sequence is TGTGCCAGCAGCAGGACTCTCTATGGCTACACCTTC. Translating it yields CASSRTLYGYTF.